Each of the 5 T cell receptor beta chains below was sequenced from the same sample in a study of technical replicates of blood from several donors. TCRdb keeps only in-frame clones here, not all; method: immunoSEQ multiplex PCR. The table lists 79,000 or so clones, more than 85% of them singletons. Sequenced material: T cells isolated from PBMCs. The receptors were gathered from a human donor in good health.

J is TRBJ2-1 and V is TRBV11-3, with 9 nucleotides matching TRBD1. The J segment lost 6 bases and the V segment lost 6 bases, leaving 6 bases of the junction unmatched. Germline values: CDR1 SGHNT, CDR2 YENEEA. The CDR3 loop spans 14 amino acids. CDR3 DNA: TGTGCCAGCAGGGGGGGACAGGGCTCCAATGAGCAGTTCTTC. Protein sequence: CASRGGQGSNEQFF.

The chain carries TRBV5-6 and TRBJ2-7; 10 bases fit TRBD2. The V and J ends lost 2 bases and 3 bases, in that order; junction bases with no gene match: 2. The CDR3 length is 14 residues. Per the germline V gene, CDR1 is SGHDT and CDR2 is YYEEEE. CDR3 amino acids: CASSLLAGNYEQYF. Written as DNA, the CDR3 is TGTGCCAGCAGCTTACTAGCGGGGAACTACGAGCAGTACTTC.

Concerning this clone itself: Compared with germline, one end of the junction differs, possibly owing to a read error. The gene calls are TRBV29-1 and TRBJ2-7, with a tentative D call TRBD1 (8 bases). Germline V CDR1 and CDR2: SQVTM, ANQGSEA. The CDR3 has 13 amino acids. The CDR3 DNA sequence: TGCAGCGTAGAAGACAGGGGAGGGTACGAGCAGTACTTC. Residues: CSVEDRGGYEQYF.

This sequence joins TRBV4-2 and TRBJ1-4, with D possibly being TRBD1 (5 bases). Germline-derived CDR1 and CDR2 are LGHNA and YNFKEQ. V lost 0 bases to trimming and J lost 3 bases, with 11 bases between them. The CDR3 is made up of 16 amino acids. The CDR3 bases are TGTGCCAGCAGCCAAGATCAAGGGGTAGCTAATGAAAAACTGTTTTTT. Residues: CASSQDQGVANEKLFF.

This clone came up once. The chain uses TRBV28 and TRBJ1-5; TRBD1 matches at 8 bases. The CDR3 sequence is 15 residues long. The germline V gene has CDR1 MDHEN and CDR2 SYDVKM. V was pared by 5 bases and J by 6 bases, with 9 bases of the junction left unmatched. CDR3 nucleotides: TGTGCCAGCAGTGATGGACAGGGAGTTCGTCAGCCCCAGCATTTT. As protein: CASSDGQGVRQPQHF. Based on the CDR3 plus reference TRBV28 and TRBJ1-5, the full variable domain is DVKVTQSSRYLVKRTGEKVFLECVQDMDHENMFWYRQDPGLGLRLIYFSYDVKMKEKGDIPEGYSVSREKKERFSLILESASTNQTSMYLCASSDGQGVRQPQHFGDGTRLSIL.